This TCR beta chain came from a study of lymphopenia after photon versus proton radiotherapy. Study results and limitations: After lymphocyte nadir, photon-treated repertoires showed oligoclonal expansion, especially CD8+ Temra. Survival link was tested only in deceased patients; proton benefit remains a possibility. In patients who died, overall survival fell as post-nadir TCR diversity dropped more.

Comment on this clone: As yet, its antigen is unknown.

The assay was immunoSEQ multiplex PCR, and TCRdb's table has in-frame clones only and misses some. The data hold tens of thousands of clones, with approximately 87% observed a single time. The CDR3 is made up of 14 amino acids. V was cut by 3 bases and J by 2 bases, with 9 bases left in between. The germline V gene has CDR1 SGHDT and CDR2 YYEEEE. The genes are TRBV5-6 and TRBJ2-1; tentative D call: TRBD2 (7 bases). Sequenced here: peripheral blood, sampled from a patient treated with proton-based radiotherapy. The TCR originated in a woman between 55 and 75 years old with cholangiocarcinoma. Some clones in this sample may be carry-over from other donors' samples. This CDR3 is CASSSGGPYNEQFF. The CDR3 nucleotides read TGTGCCAGCAGCTCCGGGGGGCCCTACAATGAGCAGTTCTTC.